These 15 T cell receptor beta chains were sequenced from one sample in a study of blood T cell repertoires in COVID-19 (dated by TCRdb to the early 2020s). The receptor library was made with the immunoSEQ multiplex PCR assay. TCRdb stores this immuneACCESS table with in-frame sequences only. Part of the clones is absent; in the studies checked, under half of the shortfall reflects unresolved V genes, and no reason is known for the rest. This sample lists 150,000 to 200,000 clones; around 90% were detected once. Roughly 8.6% of the sample is in the top ten clones. Source material: PBMCs or T cells enriched from blood (not recorded which). These receptors all stem from a woman under 30 who had recovered from COVID-19.

V is TRBV5-1 and J is TRBJ1-1; D not certain. V gave up 0 bases and J gave up 0 bases, with 9 bases separating them. The length of the CDR3 is 15 residues. Germline loops: CDR1 SGHRS, CDR2 YFSETQ. CDR3 loop: CASSLDSGMNTEAFF. In DNA, the CDR3 is TGCGCCAGCAGCTTGGATAGCGGGATGAACACTGAAGCTTTCTTT.

CDR3 sequence: CATTSGTGPYEQYF. CDR3 sequence (DNA): TGTGCCACGACTTCCGGGACAGGGCCTTACGAGCAGTACTTC. The rearrangement uses TRBV7-9 and TRBJ2-7; 9 nucleotides line up with TRBD1. After removal of 10 bases from V and 4 bases from J, the junction contained 11 bases not matched to a gene. Germline loops: CDR1 SEHNR, CDR2 FQNEAQ (reference sequence). This CDR3 is built from 14 residues.

The chain combines TRBV6-1 with TRBJ1-5; maybe TRBD1 (6 bases). CDR3 size: 16 residues. V was pared by 3 bases and J by 3 bases, with 15 bases between. CDR1 and CDR2 from the germline V gene are MNHNS and SASEGT. The CDR3 region has the DNA TGTGCCAGCAGTGACCCACCCGGACAGTTCAATCAGCCCCAGCATTTT. Protein product: CASSDPPGQFNQPQHF.

The chain carries TRBV6-1 and TRBJ1-2; perhaps TRBD1 as D (6 bases). CDR1 is MNHNS and CDR2 is SASEGT in the germline V gene. V lost 1 base and J lost 4, with 16 bases in between. CDR3 size: 16 residues. CDR3 in amino acids: CASSEVAGANSYGYTF. CDR3 sequence (DNA): TGTGCCAGCAGTGAAGTCGCGGGGGCGAACTCCTATGGCTACACCTTC.

The chain joins TRBV28 to TRBJ1-2; 10 positions match TRBD1. The CDR3 contains 14 residues. From germline, CDR1 is MDHEN and CDR2 SYDVKM. V was clipped by 6 bases and J by 6 bases; unmatched bases: 7. CDR3 region: CASRTTGTGDGYTF. In DNA, the CDR3 is TGTGCCAGCAGAACAACCGGGACAGGGGATGGCTACACCTTC.

V usage is TRBV2 and J usage is TRBJ1-2; no definite D call. Trimming removed 4 bases at V and 1 base at J, with 7 bases between. The CDR3 covers 13 residues. Germline V gives CDR1 SNHLY, CDR2 FYNNEI. CDR3 residues: CASSVTSNYGYTF. CDR3 DNA: TGTGCCAGCAGTGTCACAAGTAACTATGGCTACACCTTC.

The rearrangement links TRBV5-1 to TRBJ2-1, with 8 bases that match TRBD2. This CDR3 has 14 residues. Germline V gene sequence: CDR1 SGHRS, CDR2 YFSETQ. Losses at the gene ends were 4 bases for V and 13 bases for J; bases not matched to a gene: 13. DNA for the CDR3: TGCGCCAGCAGCCCTGGTCGGCGGGAGGACACACAGTTCTTC. This encodes CASSPGRREDTQFF.

J is TRBJ2-7 and V is TRBV2; a weak D match, TRBD1 (5 bases). This CDR3 region has 14 residues. V was shortened by 8 bases and J by 2 bases, with 16 bases between the two germline ends. CDR1 and CDR2 from the germline V gene are SNHLY and FYNNEI. The CDR3 DNA follows: TGTGCCAGCCTCTACTTGACAGATACCTACGAGCAGTACTTC. It codes for CASLYLTDTYEQYF.

In the case of this clone: The sample holds other DNA sequences that translate to the same CDR3. V gene TRBV11-2 combines with J gene TRBJ2-7, with TRBD2 matching 10 bases. Germline values: CDR1 SGHAT, CDR2 FQNNGV. With 5 bases clipped from V and 3 bases from J, the junction kept 10 bases outside the gene matches. This CDR3 has 16 amino acids. CDR3 nucleotides: TGTGCCAGCAGCCATATCCTAGCGGGGGACCTCTACGAGCAGTACTTC. Its protein is CASSHILAGDLYEQYF. The whole variable domain, filled in from reference TRBV11-2 and TRBJ2-7, reads EAGVAQSPRYKIIEKRQSVAFWCNPISGHATLYWYQQILGQGPKLLIQFQNNGVVDDSQLPKDRFSAERLKGVDSTLKIQPAKLEDSAVYLCASSHILAGDLYEQYFGPGTRLTVT.

Only one count was recorded for this clone. This chain connects TRBV21-1 to TRBJ2-7; the table's D call, TRBD1, was not checked against the DNA. TRBV21-1 represents a pseudogene. The CDR3 sequence is 17 residues long. For the CDR3, the DNA is TGTGCCAGCAGCCCCCGGACAGTTCGGACCAGCTCCTACGAGCAGTACTTC. Amino acids: CASSPRTVRTSSYEQYF.

The chain joins TRBV28 to TRBJ1-2; D not certain. The V end was cut by 7 bases, the J end by 5 bases, with 8 bases between. CDR1 is MDHEN and CDR2 is SYDVKM in the germline V gene. This CDR3 spans 11 amino acids. The CDR3 sequence is CASTSRYGYTF. The CDR3 DNA reads TGTGCCAGCACCTCCCGGTATGGCTACACCTTC.

This chain joins TRBV28 and TRBJ2-7, with 8 bases that match TRBD1. Losses at the gene ends were 2 bases for V and 4 bases for J; bases not matched to a gene: 7. The CDR3 spans 15 residues. Germline V gene sequence: CDR1 MDHEN, CDR2 SYDVKM. The CDR3 spells CASSLQGAAPYEQYF. The CDR3, as DNA: TGTGCCAGCAGTTTACAGGGGGCGGCCCCTTACGAGCAGTACTTC.

The chain is built from TRBV9 and TRBJ1-2; TRBD1 agrees at 9 bases. The J segment lost 0 bases and the V segment lost 3 bases, leaving 6 bases of the junction unmatched. Looked up from germline, CDR1 is SGDLS and CDR2 is YYNGEE. The CDR3 loop spans 16 amino acids. The CDR3 region is CASSAAGTGTNYGYTF. Here the CDR3 DNA reads TGTGCCAGCAGCGCCGCCGGGACAGGGACTAACTATGGCTACACCTTC. The complete variable domain, with remaining parts taken from reference TRBV9 and TRBJ1-2, reads DSGVTQTPKHLITATGQRVTLRCSPRSGDLSVYWYQQSLDQGLQFLIQYYNGEERAKGNILERFSAQQFPDLHSELNLSSLELGDSALYFCASSAAGTGTNYGYTFGSGTRLTVV.

The chain is built from TRBV5-1 and TRBJ2-7; 12 positions agree with TRBD2. After removal of 4 bases from V and 6 bases from J, the junction contained 8 bases not matched to a gene. This CDR3 spans 15 amino acids. CDR1 is SGHRS, CDR2 YFSETQ, per germline. CDR3 in DNA: TGCGCCAGCAGCGGAATACTAGCGGGAGGCGGCGAGCAGTACTTC. Translation gives CASSGILAGGGEQYF.

About this clone itself: One junction end disagrees with the germline gene, perhaps due to a read error. The chain carries TRBV5-1 and TRBJ2-1; D might be TRBD2 (6 bases). Germline V gene data show CDR1 as SGHRS and CDR2 as YFSETQ. The CDR3 loop spans 15 amino acids. The CDR3 DNA is TGCGCCAGCAGCTTGGCTTGGGGGACTGACAAAGAGCAGTTCTTC. Translating it yields CASSLAWGTDKEQFF.